One sample yielded the 3 T cell receptor beta chains listed below, sequenced in a study of technical replicates of blood from several donors. Method: immunoSEQ multiplex PCR; TCRdb's copy keeps in-frame clones and lacks some. Of 79,000 or so clones listed, about 92% were seen once; the top ten hold around 0.4%. The source material was T cells isolated from PBMCs. These receptors were taken from a human donor in good health.

The rearrangement uses TRBV7-2 and TRBJ1-1; TRBD1 matches at 7 bases. Germline loops: CDR1 SGHTA, CDR2 FQGNSA. The CDR3 sequence is 15 residues long. J lost 0 bases, V lost 5 bases, and 6 bases had no gene match. DNA of the CDR3: TGTGCCAGCAGCGACCCGACAGGGTTGAACACTGAAGCTTTCTTT. This gives the protein CASSDPTGLNTEAFF.

The chain has TRBV6-5 and TRBJ2-7, with TRBD2 matching 8 bases. The CDR3 totals 14 residues. Per the germline V gene, CDR1 is MNHEY and CDR2 is SVGAGI. V lost 2 bases to trimming and J lost 2 bases; unmatched junction nucleotides: 2. The CDR3 reads CASSYSGSAYEQYF. CDR3 coding DNA: TGTGCCAGCAGTTACAGCGGGAGCGCCTACGAGCAGTACTTC.

V is TRBV29-1 and J is TRBJ1-1; weak D call: TRBD1 (6 bases). Germline loops: CDR1 SQVTM, CDR2 ANQGSEA. The V gene lost 7 bases and the J gene lost 3 bases, with 21 bases spanning the gap. The CDR3 length is 15 residues. The CDR3 loop reads CSGTRFSSGDTEAFF. CDR3 sequence (DNA): TGCAGCGGTACACGCTTTTCATCAGGGGACACTGAAGCTTTCTTT.